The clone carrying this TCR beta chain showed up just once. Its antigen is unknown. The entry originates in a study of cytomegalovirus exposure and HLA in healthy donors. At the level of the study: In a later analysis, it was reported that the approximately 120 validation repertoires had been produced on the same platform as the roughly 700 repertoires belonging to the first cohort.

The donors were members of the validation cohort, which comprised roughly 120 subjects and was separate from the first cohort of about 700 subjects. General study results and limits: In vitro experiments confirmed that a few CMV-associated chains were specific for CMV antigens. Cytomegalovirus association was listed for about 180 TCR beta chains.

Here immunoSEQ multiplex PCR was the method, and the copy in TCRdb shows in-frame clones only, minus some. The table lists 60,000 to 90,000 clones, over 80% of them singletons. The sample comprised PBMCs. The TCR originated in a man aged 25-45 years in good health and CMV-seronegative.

The CDR3 bases are TGTGCCAGCAGCTCCTTAGCCAGGGCAGATACGCAGTATTTT. Encoded protein: CASSSLARADTQYF. The rearrangement uses TRBV7-9 and TRBJ2-3; tentative D call: TRBD1 (5 bases). The ends were cut back, 4 bases at V and 4 bases at J, with 12 bases in the middle. The germline V gene encodes CDR1 SEHNR and CDR2 FQNEAQ (reference sequence). The CDR3 runs to 14 residues. The complete variable domain, with remaining parts taken from reference TRBV7-9 and TRBJ2-3, reads DTGVSQNPRHKITKRGQNVTFRCDPISEHNRLYWYRQTLGQGPEFLTYFQNEAQLEKSRLLSDRFSAERPKGSFSTLEIQRTEQGDSAMYLCASSSLARADTQYFGPGTRLTVL.